Below, one T cell receptor beta chain is given with its context. Its antigen remains unknown. This entry is derived from a study of response to subunit inactivated influenza vaccine. Study observations and caveats: Only a handful of new T cells, the authors suggested, are recruited with each seasonal influenza vaccination.

The trim removed 6 bases at V and 9 bases at J, leaving 12 bases unmatched. The germline gives CDR1 MDHEN, CDR2 SYDVKM. The CDR3 is 15 amino acids. From the RT-PCR reads, TCRdb called clonotypes with MiXCR, one entry per CDR3 protein. The sample carries 530,000 or so distinct CDR3 sequences, 11% to 15% recorded once. The sequence came from a man aged 50 or older who received an inactivated influenza vaccine. Here the sequenced sample was PBMCs from blood, taken roughly 13 days after vaccination. V gene TRBV28 combines with J gene TRBJ2-5; the match to TRBD2 covers 11 bases. In DNA, the CDR3 is TGTGCCAGCAGCCGGGGACTAGCGGTCCTCGATTCCCAGTACTTC. It translates to CASSRGLAVLDSQYF. The complete variable domain, with remaining parts taken from reference TRBV28 and TRBJ2-5, reads DVKVTQSSRYLVKRTGEKVFLECVQDMDHENMFWYRQDPGLGLRLIYFSYDVKMKEKGDIPEGYSVSREKKERFSLILESASTNQTSMYLCASSRGLAVLDSQYFGPGTRLLVL.